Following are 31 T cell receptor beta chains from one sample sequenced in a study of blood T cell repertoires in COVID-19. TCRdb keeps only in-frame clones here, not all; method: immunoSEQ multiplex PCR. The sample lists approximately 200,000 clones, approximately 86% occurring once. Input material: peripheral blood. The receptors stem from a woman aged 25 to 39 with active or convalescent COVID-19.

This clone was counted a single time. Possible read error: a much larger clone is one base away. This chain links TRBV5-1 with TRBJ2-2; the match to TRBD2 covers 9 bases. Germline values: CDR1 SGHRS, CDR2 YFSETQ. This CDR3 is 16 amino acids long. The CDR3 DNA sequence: TGCGCCCGCAGTCGGACTCGCGGGGGGGCCGGCGGGGAGCTGTTTTTT. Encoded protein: CARSRTRGGAGGELFF.

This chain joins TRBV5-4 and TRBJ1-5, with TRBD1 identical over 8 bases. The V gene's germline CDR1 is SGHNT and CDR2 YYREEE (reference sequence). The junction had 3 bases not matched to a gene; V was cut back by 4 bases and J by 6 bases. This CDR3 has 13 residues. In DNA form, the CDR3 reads TGTGCCAGCAGCCCAGACAGGGGTCAGCCCCAGCATTTT. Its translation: CASSPDRGQPQHF.

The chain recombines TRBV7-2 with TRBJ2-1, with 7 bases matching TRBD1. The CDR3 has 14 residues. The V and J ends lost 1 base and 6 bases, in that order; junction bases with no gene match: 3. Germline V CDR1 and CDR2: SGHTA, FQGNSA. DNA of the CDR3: TGTGCCAGCAGCTTAGGGACAGGTGGCAATGAGCAGTTCTTC. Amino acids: CASSLGTGGNEQFF. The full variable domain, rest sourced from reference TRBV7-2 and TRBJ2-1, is GAGVSQSPSNKVTEKGKDVELRCDPISGHTALYWYRQSLGQGLEFLIYFQGNSAPDKSGLPSDRFSAERTGGSVSTLTIQRTQQEDSAVYLCASSLGTGGNEQFFGPGTRLTVL.

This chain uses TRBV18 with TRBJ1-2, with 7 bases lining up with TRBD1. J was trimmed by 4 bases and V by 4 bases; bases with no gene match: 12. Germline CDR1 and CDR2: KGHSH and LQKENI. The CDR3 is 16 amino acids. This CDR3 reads CASSRGGTGAGYGYTF. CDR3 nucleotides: TGTGCCAGCTCACGGGGTGGAACAGGGGCCGGCTATGGCTACACCTTC.

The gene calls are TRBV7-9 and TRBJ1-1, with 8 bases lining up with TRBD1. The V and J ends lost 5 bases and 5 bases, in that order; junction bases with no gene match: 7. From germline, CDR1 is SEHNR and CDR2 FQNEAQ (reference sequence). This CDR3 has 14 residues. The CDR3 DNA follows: TGTGCCAGCAGCCGAGACAGGGGACGAACTGAAGCTTTCTTT. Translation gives CASSRDRGRTEAFF.

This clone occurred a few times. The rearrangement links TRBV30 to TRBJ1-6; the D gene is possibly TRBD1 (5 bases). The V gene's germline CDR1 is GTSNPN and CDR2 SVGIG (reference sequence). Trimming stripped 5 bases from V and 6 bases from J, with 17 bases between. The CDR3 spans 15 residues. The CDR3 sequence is CAWGRGGESNSPLHF. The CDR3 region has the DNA TGTGCCTGGGGCCGCGGGGGGGAAAGTAATTCACCCCTCCACTTT.

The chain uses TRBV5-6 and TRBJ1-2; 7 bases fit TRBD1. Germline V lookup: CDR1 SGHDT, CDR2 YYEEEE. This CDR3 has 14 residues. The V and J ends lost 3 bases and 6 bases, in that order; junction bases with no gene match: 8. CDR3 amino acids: CASSSGQALHGYTF. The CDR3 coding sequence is TGTGCCAGCAGCTCCGGACAGGCCCTCCATGGCTACACCTTC.

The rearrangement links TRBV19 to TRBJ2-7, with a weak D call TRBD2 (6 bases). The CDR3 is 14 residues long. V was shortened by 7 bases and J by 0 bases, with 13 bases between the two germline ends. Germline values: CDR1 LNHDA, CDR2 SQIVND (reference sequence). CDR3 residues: CASTWRRDSYEQYF. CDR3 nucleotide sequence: TGTGCCAGTACCTGGAGGAGGGACTCCTACGAGCAGTACTTC.

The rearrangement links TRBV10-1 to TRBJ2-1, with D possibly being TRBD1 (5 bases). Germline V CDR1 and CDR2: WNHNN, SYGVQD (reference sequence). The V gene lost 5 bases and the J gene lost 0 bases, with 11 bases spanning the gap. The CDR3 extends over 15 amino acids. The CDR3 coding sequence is TGCGCCAGCAGTTACGACAGAGGCTCCTACAATGAGCAGTTCTTC. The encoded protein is CASSYDRGSYNEQFF.

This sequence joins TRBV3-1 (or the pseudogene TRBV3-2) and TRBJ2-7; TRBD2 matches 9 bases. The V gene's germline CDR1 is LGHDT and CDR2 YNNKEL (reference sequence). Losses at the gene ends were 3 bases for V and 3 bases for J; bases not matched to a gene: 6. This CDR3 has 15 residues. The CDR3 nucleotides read TGTGCCAGCAGCCACGTTCGTAGCGGGAGCTACGAGCAGTACTTC. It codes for CASSHVRSGSYEQYF.

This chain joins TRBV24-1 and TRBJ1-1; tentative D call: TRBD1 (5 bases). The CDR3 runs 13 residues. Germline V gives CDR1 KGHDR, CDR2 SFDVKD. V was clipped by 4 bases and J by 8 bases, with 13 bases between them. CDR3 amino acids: CATSDLNRFEAFF. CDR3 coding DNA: TGTGCCACCAGTGACCTGAACAGGTTCGAAGCTTTCTTT.

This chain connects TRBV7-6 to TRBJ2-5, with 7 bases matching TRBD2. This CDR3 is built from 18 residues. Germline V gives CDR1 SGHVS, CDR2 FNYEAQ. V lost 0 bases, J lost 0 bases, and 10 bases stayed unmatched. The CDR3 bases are TGTGCCAGCAGCTTAGCTACTAGCGCACAAACGTACCAAGAGACCCAGTACTTC. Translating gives CASSLATSAQTYQETQYF.

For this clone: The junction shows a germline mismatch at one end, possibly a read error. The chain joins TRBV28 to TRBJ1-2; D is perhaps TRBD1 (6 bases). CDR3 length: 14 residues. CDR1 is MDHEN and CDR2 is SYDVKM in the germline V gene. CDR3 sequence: CASRLWGAFYGYTF. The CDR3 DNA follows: TGTGCCAGCAGGTTATGGGGGGCGTTCTATGGCTACACCTTC.

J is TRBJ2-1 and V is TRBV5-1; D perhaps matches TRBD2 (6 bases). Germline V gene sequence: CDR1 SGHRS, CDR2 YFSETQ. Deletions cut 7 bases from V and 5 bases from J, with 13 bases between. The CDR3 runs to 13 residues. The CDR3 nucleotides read TGCGCCAGCGCAAGCGGGTCCAACAATGAGCAGTTCTTC. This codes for CASASGSNNEQFF.

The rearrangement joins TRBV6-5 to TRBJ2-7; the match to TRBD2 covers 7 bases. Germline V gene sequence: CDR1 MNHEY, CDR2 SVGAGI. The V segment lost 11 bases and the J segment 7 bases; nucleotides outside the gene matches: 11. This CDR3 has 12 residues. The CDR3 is CAGRGVTGEQYF. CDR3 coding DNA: TGTGCCGGCCGGGGGGTAACAGGTGAGCAGTACTTC.

The CDR3 loop reads CASSSLGQGTGIGAGYTF. Written as DNA, the CDR3 is TGTGCCAGCAGTTCCCTAGGACAGGGAACGGGAATAGGGGCTGGCTACACCTTC. The chain combines TRBV28 with TRBJ1-2; the match to TRBD1 covers 8 bases. Germline V gene data show CDR1 as MDHEN and CDR2 as SYDVKM. Trimming removed 4 bases from V and 7 bases from J; junction bases left unmatched: 20. CDR3 length equals 18 residues.

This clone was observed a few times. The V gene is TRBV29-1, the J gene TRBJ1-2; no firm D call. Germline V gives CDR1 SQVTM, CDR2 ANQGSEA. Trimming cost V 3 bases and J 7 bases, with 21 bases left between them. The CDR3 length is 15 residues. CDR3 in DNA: TGCAGCGTTGATAAAGATTCAGGCAGGCTGGGTGGCTACACCTTC. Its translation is CSVDKDSGRLGGYTF.

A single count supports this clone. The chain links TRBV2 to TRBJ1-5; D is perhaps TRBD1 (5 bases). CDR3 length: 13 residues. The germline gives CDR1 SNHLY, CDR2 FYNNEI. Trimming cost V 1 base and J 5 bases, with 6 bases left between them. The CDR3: CASSEEQDQPQHF. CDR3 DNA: TGTGCCAGCAGTGAAGAACAGGATCAGCCCCAGCATTTT.

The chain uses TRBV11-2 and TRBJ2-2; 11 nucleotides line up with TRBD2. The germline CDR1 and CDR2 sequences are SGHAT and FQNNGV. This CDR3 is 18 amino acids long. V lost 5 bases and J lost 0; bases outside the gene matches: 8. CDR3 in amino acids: CASSHTSGSKTNTGELFF. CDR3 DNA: TGTGCCAGCAGCCATACTAGCGGGAGCAAAACGAACACCGGGGAGCTGTTTTTT.

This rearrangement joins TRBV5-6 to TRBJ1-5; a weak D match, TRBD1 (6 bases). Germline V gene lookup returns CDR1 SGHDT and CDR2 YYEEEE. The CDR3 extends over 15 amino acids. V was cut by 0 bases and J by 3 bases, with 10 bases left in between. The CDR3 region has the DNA TGTGCCAGCAGCTTGGCCCAGGGGTTCAATCAGCCCCAGCATTTT. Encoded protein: CASSLAQGFNQPQHF.

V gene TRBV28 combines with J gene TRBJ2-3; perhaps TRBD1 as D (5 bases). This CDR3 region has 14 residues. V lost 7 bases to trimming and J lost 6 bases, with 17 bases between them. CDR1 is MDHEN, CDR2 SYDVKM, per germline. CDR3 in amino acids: CASIRTRRGDTQYF. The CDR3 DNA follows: TGTGCCAGCATCCGGACAAGGCGTGGGGATACGCAGTATTTT.

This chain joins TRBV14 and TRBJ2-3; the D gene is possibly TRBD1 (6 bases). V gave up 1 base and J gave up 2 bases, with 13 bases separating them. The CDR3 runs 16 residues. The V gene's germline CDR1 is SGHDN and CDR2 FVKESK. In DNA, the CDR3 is TGTGCCAGCAGCCAAGGTACAGGGCTCCTCACAGATACGCAGTATTTT. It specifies CASSQGTGLLTDTQYF.

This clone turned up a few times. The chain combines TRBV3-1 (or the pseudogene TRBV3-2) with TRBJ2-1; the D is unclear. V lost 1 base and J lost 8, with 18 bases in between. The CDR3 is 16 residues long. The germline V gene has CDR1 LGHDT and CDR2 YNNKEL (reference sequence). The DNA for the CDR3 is TGTGCCAGCAGCCAAGTCCTCCTCTCCTCGGTCTATGAGCAGTTCTTC. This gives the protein CASSQVLLSSVYEQFF.

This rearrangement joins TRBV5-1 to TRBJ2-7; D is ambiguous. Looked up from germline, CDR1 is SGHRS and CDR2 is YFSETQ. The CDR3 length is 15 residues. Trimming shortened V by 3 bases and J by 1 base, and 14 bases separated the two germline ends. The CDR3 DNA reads TGCGCCAGCAGCTCAAGAGCGTATTCTTCCTACGAGCAGTACTTC. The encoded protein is CASSSRAYSSYEQYF.

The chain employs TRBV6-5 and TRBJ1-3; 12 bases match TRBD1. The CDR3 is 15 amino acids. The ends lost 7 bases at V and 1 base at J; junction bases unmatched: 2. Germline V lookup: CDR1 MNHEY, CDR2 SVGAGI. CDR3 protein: CASTGQGASGNTIYF. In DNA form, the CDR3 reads TGTGCCAGCACGGGACAGGGGGCATCTGGAAACACCATATATTTT.

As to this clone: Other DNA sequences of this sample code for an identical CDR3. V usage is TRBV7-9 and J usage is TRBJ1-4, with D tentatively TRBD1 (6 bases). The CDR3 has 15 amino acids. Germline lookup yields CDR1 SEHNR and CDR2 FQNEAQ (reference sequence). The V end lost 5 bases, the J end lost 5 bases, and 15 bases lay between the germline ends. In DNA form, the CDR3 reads TGTGCCAGCAGCCTGGGGCAGGGGCCAAATGAAAAACTGTTTTTT. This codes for CASSLGQGPNEKLFF.

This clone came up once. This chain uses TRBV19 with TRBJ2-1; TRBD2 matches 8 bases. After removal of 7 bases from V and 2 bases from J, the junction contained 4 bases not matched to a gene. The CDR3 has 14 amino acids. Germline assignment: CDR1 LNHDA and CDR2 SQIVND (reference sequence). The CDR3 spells CASTRGGTYNEQFF. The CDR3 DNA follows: TGTGCCAGTACCCGCGGGGGGACCTACAATGAGCAGTTCTTC.

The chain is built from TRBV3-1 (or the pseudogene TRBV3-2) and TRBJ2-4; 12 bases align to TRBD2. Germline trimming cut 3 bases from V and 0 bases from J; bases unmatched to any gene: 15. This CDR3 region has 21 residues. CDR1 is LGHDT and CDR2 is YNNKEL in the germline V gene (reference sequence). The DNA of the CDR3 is TGTGCCAGCAGCCAGCTGACTAGCGGGAGTATTGTTTTAGGAGCCAAAAACATTCAGTACTTC. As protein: CASSQLTSGSIVLGAKNIQYF.

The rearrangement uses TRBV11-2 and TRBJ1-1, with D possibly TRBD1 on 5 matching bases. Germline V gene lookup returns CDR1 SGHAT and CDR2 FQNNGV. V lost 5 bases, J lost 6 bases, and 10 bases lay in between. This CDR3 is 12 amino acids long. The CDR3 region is CASSPTGAEAFF. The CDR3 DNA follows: TGTGCCAGCAGCCCCACAGGCGCTGAAGCTTTCTTT.

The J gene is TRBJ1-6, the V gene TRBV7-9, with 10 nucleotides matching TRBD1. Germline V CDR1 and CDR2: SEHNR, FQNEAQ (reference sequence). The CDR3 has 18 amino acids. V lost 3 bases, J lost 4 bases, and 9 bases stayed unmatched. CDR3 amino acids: CASSFARGTGEYNSPLHF. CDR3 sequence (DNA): TGTGCCAGCAGCTTCGCCAGGGGGACAGGGGAATATAATTCACCCCTCCACTTT.

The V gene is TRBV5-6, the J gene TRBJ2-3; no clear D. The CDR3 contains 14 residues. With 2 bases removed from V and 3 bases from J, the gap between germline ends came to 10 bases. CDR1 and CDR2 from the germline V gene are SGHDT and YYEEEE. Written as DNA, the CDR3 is TGTGCCAGCAGCTTAGAGACACCGACAGATACGCAGTATTTT. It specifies CASSLETPTDTQYF. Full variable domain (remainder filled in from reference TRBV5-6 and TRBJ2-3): DAGVTQSPTHLIKTRGQQVTLRCSPKSGHDTVSWYQQALGQGPQFIFQYYEEEERQRGNFPDRFSGHQFPNYSSELNVNALLLGDSALYLCASSLETPTDTQYFGPGTRLTVL.